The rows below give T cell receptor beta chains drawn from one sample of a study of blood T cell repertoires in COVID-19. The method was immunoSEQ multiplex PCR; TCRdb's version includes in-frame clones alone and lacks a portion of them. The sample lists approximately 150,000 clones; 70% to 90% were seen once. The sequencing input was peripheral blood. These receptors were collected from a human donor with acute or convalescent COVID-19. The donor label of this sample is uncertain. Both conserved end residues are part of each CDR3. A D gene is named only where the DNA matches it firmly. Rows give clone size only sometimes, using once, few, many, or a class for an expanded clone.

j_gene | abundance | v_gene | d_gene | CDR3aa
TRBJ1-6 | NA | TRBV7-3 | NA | CASSLNLNSPLHF
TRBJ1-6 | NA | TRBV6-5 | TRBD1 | CASRDSYNSPLHF
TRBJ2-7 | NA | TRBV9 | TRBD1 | CASSRDRESEQYF
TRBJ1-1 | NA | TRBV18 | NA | CASSPLVDTEAFF
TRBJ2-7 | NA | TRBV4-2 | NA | CASSDTSVGYSYEQYF
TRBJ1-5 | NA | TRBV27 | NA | CASSWQGSNQPQHF
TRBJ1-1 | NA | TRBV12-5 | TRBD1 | CASGPRDSTNTEAFF
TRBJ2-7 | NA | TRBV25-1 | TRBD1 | CASRAAGTGSEQYF
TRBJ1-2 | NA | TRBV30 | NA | CAWSVLGTWGNYGYTF
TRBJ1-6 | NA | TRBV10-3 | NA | CAINGQLDSPLHF
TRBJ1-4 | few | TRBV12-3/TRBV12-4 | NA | CASSFDSWEKLFF
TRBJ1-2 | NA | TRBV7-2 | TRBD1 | CASSLATGGYTF
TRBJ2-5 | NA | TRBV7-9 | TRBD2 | CASSLGGTSGRGETQYF
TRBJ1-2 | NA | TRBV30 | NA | CAWSRGAYGYTF
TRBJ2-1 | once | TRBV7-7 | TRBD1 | CASSVTGSPRYNEQFF
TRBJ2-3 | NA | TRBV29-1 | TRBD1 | CSVFGQGASTDTQYF
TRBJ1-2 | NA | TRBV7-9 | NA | CASSSGDTYGYTF
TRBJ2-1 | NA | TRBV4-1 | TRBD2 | CASRETKLAGGWNEQFF
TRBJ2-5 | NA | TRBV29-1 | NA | CSVESSVPQETQYF
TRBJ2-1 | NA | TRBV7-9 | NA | CASSLALVGWEGDDNEQFF
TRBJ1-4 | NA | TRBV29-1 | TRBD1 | CSVKRTGGSNEKLFF
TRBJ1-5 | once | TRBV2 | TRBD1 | CASSYRGNQPQHF
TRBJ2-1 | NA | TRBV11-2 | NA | CASSLDQPGAQFF
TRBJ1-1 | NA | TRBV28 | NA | CASSHGVLEAFF
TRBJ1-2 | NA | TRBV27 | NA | CASSFSGVSNYGYTF
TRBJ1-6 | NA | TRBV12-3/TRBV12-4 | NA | CASRQGNNSPLHF
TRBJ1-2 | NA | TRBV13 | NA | CASSFENGGGYTF